The 8 T cell receptor beta chains reported below all come from one sample, sequenced in a study of T cell repertoires in cytomegalovirus infection. TCRdb ran MiXCR on the reads and lists one entry per CDR3 protein. The repertoire holds about 920,000 distinct CDR3 sequences, with approximately 31% as singletons. No antigen is known for these receptors. This specimen was cultured CD8+ T cells from PBMCs, taken from culture after CMV antigen stimulation. All receptors come from a human donor in good health (CMV status not recorded). Some clones in this sample may be carry-over from other donors' samples.

This chain uses TRBV12-5 with TRBJ1-2, with D unclear. Germline-derived CDR1 and CDR2 are LGHNT and FRNRAP. The CDR3 contains 12 residues. Trimming took 8 bases from V and 7 from J, leaving 14 bases between them. CDR3 bases: TGTGCTAGTTCGGAGGGATTCGGTGGCTACACCTTC. It yields the protein CASSEGFGGYTF.

V usage is TRBV7-8 and J usage is TRBJ2-5; TRBD1 aligns across 9 bases. The junction had 11 bases not matched to a gene; V was cut back by 6 bases and J by 0 bases. The germline gives CDR1 SGHVS, CDR2 FQNEAQ. The CDR3 runs to 17 residues. CDR3 nucleotide sequence: TGTGCCAGCAGTCGACCCGACAGGGGGGGAGACCAAGAGACCCAGTACTTC. It specifies CASSRPDRGGDQETQYF. Supplemented by reference TRBV7-8 and TRBJ2-5, the full variable domain reads GAGVSQSPRYKVAKRGQDVALRCDPISGHVSLFWYQQALGQGPEFLTYFQNEAQLDKSGLPSDRFFAERPEGSVSTLKIQRTQQEDSAVYLCASSRPDRGGDQETQYFGPGTRLLVL.

This clonotype came up a few times. V usage is TRBV7-2 and J usage is TRBJ2-2; D assignment may be TRBD1 or TRBD2 (5 bases each). From germline, CDR1 is SGHTA and CDR2 FQGNSA. The CDR3 spans 18 residues. Trimming pared 2 bases from V and 0 bases from J, leaving 16 bases between. This chain's CDR3 is CASSLRVRDDANTGELFF. The CDR3 coding sequence is TGTGCCAGCAGCTTAAGAGTCCGGGACGACGCGAACACCGGGGAGCTGTTTTTT.

This clonotype was detected ten times or more. The rearrangement uses TRBV6-1 and TRBJ2-7, with TRBD1 identical over 9 bases. V shed 5 bases, J shed 2 bases, and the junction held 4 bases outside the gene matches. CDR1 is MNHNS and CDR2 is SASEGT in the germline V gene. This CDR3 has 14 residues. CDR3 sequence: CASSWDRDAYEQYF. The CDR3 DNA reads TGTGCCAGCAGTTGGGACAGGGATGCCTACGAGCAGTACTTC.

This clonotype showed up just a few times. The genes are TRBV27 and TRBJ2-2, with TRBD1 identical over 9 bases. Germline V CDR1 and CDR2: MNHEY, SMNVEV (reference sequence). This CDR3 is built from 13 residues. V lost 6 bases, J lost 8 bases, and 4 bases stayed unmatched. CDR3 residues: CASSGQGQGELFF. The CDR3 DNA follows: TGTGCCAGCAGCGGACAGGGGCAAGGGGAGCTGTTTTTT.

As for this clonotype: A much bigger clone sits one base away, suggesting this may be a read error. The CDR3 does not end in the conserved phenylalanine or tryptophan, so this is likely a read error. The rearrangement links TRBV7-2 to TRBJ1-5; D call uncertain. The CDR3 is 14 residues long. Germline values: CDR1 SGHTA, CDR2 FQGNSA. V shed 5 bases and J shed 9 bases, with 17 bases lying between them. The CDR3 nucleotides are TGTGCCAGCAGCACGGACGGATCGAAATGGCCCCAGCATTGT. Amino acids: CASSTDGSKWPQHC.

This clonotype appeared a few times. The J gene is TRBJ1-4, the V gene TRBV7-6, with D possibly TRBD1 on 6 matching bases. The ends were cut back, 2 bases at V and 6 bases at J, with 16 bases in the middle. CDR3 length: 16 amino acids. Germline loops: CDR1 SGHVS, CDR2 FNYEAQ. The CDR3 region has the DNA TGTGCCAGCAGCTTATGGAGGACCAGGGGTGATGAAAAACTGTTTTTT. Its protein is CASSLWRTRGDEKLFF.

This clonotype was recorded once. The J gene is TRBJ2-1, the V gene TRBV7-3; no firm D call. Trimming pared 5 bases from V and 6 bases from J, leaving 14 bases between. This CDR3 region has 14 residues. Germline lookup yields CDR1 SGHTA and CDR2 FQGTGA. In nucleotides, the CDR3 is TGTGCCAGCAGCCCCCGAGCCAGCAGCAATGAGCAGTTCTTC. Amino acid sequence: CASSPRASSNEQFF.